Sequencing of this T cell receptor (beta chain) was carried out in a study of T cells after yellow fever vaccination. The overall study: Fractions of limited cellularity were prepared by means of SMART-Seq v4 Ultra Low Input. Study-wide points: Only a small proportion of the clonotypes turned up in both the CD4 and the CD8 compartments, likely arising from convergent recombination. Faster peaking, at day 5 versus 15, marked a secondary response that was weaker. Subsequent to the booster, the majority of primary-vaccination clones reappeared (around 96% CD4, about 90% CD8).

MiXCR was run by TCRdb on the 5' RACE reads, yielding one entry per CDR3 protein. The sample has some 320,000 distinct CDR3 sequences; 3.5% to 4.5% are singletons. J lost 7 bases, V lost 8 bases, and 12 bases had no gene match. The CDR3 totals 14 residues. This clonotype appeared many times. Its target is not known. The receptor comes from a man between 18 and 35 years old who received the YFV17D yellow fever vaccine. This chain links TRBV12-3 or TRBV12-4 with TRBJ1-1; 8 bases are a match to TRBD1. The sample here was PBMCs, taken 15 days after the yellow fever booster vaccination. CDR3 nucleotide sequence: TGTGCCAGCGGACAGGGAGGGAAACAAGGTGAAGCTTTCTTT. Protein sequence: CASGQGGKQGEAFF.